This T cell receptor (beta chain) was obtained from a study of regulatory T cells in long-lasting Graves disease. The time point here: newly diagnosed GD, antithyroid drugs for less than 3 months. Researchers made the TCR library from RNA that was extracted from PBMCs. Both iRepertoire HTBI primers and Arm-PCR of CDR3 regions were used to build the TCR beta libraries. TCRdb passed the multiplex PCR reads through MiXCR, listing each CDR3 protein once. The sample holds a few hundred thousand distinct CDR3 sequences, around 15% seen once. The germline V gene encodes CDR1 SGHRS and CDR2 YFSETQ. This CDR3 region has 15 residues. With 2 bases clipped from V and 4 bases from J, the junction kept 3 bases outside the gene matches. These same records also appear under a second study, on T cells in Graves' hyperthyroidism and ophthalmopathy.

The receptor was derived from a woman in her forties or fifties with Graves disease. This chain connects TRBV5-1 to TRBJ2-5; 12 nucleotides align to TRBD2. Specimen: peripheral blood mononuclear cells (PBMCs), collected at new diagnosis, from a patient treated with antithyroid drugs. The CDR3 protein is CASSFMTSGRETQYF. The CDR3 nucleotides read TGCGCCAGCAGCTTTATGACTAGCGGGAGAGAGACCCAGTACTTC. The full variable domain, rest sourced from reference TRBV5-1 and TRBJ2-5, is KAGVTQTPRYLIKTRGQQVTLSCSPISGHRSVSWYQQTPGQGLQFLFEYFSETQRNKGNFPGRFSGRQFSNSRSEMNVSTLELGDSALYLCASSFMTSGRETQYFGPGTRLLVL.